This T cell receptor (beta chain) was captured by sequencing in a study of tumor-infiltrating lymphocytes in primary liver carcinoma. A primer matching the constant region was used to make TCR beta cDNA from around 550 ng of total RNA. Libraries covering TCR beta were generated through three nested multiplex PCR rounds (using a slightly modified ARM-PCR). A C-beta reverse primer and TRBV1-TRBV30 forward primers served in each of the first two PCR rounds, at ten to eleven cycles apiece. A single record per CDR3 protein comes from TCRdb applying MiXCR to the multiplex PCR reads. The sample contains 20,000 to 25,000 distinct CDR3 sequences, about three quarters of which appear only once. The CDR3 length is 12 residues. Trimming took off 8 bases at V and 7 bases at J, with 12 bases between the two ends. Per the germline V gene, CDR1 is SGHAT and CDR2 is FQNNGV. From around 20-30 mg of unsorted bulk tissue, DNA and RNA were co-extracted together.

J is TRBJ2-1 and V is TRBV11-2, with D unclear. Sequenced: liver tumor tissue from sampling region 1. Subset defined: tumor region T1, superior pole. The clonotype originates from a woman aged 25 to 45 with primary liver carcinoma and hepatitis B virus infection. CDR3 nucleotides: TGTGCCAGCTTATCGGTTACGAATGAGCAGTTCTTC. Translated, it gives CASLSVTNEQFF.